This entry features one T cell receptor (beta chain) sequence. The antigen is not known. Primers for the PCR totalled 60 Vbeta and 13 Jbeta. TCRdb's table, derived via immunoSEQ multiplex PCR, lists solely in-frame clones and lacks some. The repertoire holds about 170,000 clones, with roughly 80% as singletons. This sample is part of a study of cytomegalovirus exposure and HLA in healthy donors. Study outcomes and limitations: Productive rates of about 87% or about 30% were seen for most TCR beta V segments in an earlier analysis.

The V end lost 5 bases, the J end lost 6 bases, and 13 bases lay between the germline ends. The V gene's germline CDR1 is SGHVS and CDR2 FNYEAQ. The CDR3 is 14 residues long. This chain connects TRBV7-6 to TRBJ2-2; TRBD2 is a possible D gene (5 bases). This clonotype was sampled from a woman in her late teens or twenties in good health and CMV-seronegative. Sequencing was carried out using PBMCs. The CDR3 DNA is TGTGCCAGCAGCCGTGAAGGAGCGGCCGGGGAGCTGTTTTTT. Encoded protein: CASSREGAAGELFF.